The 18 T cell receptor beta chains given below trace back to one sample, sequenced in a study of OX40 agonist ivuxolimab in advanced cancers. The table came from immunoSEQ multiplex PCR; TCRdb's copy has only in-frame clones and leaves some out. The table shows 87,000 or so clones, with approximately 85% occurring only once. The sample here was CD4+ or CD8+ T cells sorted from blood, taken in a trial of the OX40 agonist ivuxolimab. The receptors shown here come from an adult with an advanced solid tumor such as melanoma, head and neck, liver or kidney cancer.

The chain employs TRBV5-4 and TRBJ1-2; a possible D gene is TRBD1 (6 bases). Germline values: CDR1 SGHNT, CDR2 YYREEE (reference sequence). This CDR3 has 13 residues. Trimming took 4 bases from V and 8 from J, leaving 15 bases between them. The CDR3 region is CASSLGQSGGYTF. CDR3 coding DNA: TGTGCCAGCAGCCTCGGACAGAGTGGCGGCTACACCTTC.

The rearrangement links TRBV7-3 to TRBJ2-1; D gene ambiguous. The V gene's germline CDR1 is SGHTA and CDR2 FQGTGA. Trimming took 3 bases from V and 8 from J, leaving 14 bases between them. The CDR3 covers 14 residues. As DNA, the CDR3 is TGTGCCAGCAGCTTTCAACCCGAAGACTATGAGCAGTTCTTC. Protein product: CASSFQPEDYEQFF.

The chain has TRBV5-4 and TRBJ2-2; D gene unclear. The germline CDR1 and CDR2 sequences are SGHNT and YYREEE (reference sequence). Trimming took 0 bases from V and 2 from J, leaving 5 bases between them. This CDR3 region has 14 residues. In DNA form, the CDR3 reads TGTGCCAGCAGCTTGGACAGTAACACCGGGGAGCTGTTTTTT. This sequence encodes CASSLDSNTGELFF.

The chain employs TRBV28 and TRBJ2-7, with D possibly TRBD2 on 5 matching bases. The CDR3 consists of 13 residues. V lost 6 bases and J lost 7, with 16 bases in between. Germline V CDR1 and CDR2: MDHEN, SYDVKM. In nucleotides, the CDR3 is TGTGCCAGCAGATACTCGGGTGGGGAGGAGCAGTACTTC. As protein: CASRYSGGEEQYF.

V is TRBV19 and J is TRBJ2-7; 8 nucleotides align to TRBD1. CDR1 is LNHDA, CDR2 SQIVND, per germline (reference sequence). The length of the CDR3 is 15 residues. The J segment lost 6 bases and the V segment lost 4 bases, leaving 11 bases of the junction unmatched. CDR3 sequence: CASSRTGLEPSEQYF. Written as DNA, the CDR3 is TGTGCCAGTAGTAGGACAGGGCTAGAGCCATCCGAGCAGTACTTC.

The rearrangement joins TRBV7-2 to TRBJ1-2, with 9 bases fitting TRBD1. The CDR3 loop spans 14 amino acids. CDR1 and CDR2 (germline): SGHTA, FQGNSA. V trimming: 5 bases; J trimming: 6 bases; junction bases outside the gene matches: 7. CDR3: CASSQDGTGHGYTF. CDR3 coding DNA: TGTGCCAGCAGCCAAGACGGGACAGGGCATGGCTACACCTTC.

The rearrangement joins TRBV4-1 to TRBJ2-1, with D possibly being TRBD1 (6 bases). Germline V lookup: CDR1 MGHRA, CDR2 YSYEKL. Deletions cut 0 bases from V and 9 bases from J, with 15 bases between. The CDR3 runs to 15 residues. The CDR3 nucleotides read TGCGCCAGCAGCCAAGATGAGTGGGTAGGGGGTGAGCAGTTCTTC. Translating gives CASSQDEWVGGEQFF.

This sequence joins TRBV10-3 and TRBJ1-3; 10 nucleotides agree with TRBD1. Germline V lookup: CDR1 ENHRY, CDR2 SYGVKD. The CDR3 contains 16 residues. Germline trimming cut 10 bases from V and 1 base from J; bases unmatched to any gene: 10. The CDR3 loop reads CATKDGTGESGNTIYF. As DNA, the CDR3 is TGTGCCACGAAAGACGGGACAGGGGAATCTGGAAACACCATATATTTT.

The chain couples TRBV4-2 to TRBJ2-5; 10 nucleotides agree with TRBD1. Germline CDR1 is LGHNA and CDR2 is YNFKEQ. The CDR3 extends over 14 amino acids. V shed 6 bases, J shed 5 bases, and the junction held 6 bases outside the gene matches. The DNA for the CDR3 is TGTGCCAGCAGTTCCGGGACAGGGGTTGAGACCCAGTACTTC. It is translated as CASSSGTGVETQYF.

The rearrangement links TRBV2 to TRBJ1-2, with D possibly being TRBD1 (6 bases). This CDR3 is 18 amino acids long. CDR1 and CDR2 (germline): SNHLY, FYNNEI. Trimming shortened V by 6 bases and J by 4 bases, and 27 bases separated the two germline ends. CDR3 in DNA: TGTGCCAGCAGGCCACACGACAGGTGGGGTGTTCGCGGCTATGGCTACACCTTC. As protein: CASRPHDRWGVRGYGYTF.

V is TRBV6-5 and J is TRBJ2-2, with D tentatively TRBD1 (5 bases). The CDR3 length is 13 residues. Germline V CDR1 and CDR2: MNHEY, SVGAGI. Trimming shortened V by 6 bases and J by 5 bases, and 10 bases separated the two germline ends. The CDR3 DNA is TGTGCCAGCAGCTCCAGACAGACCGGGGAGCTGTTTTTT. It translates to CASSSRQTGELFF.

This chain connects TRBV30 to TRBJ2-7; D gene unclear. Germline assignment: CDR1 GTSNPN and CDR2 SVGIG (reference sequence). With 2 bases removed from V and 7 bases from J, the gap between germline ends came to 15 bases. The CDR3 has 13 residues. This CDR3 is CAWSPGPLVEQYF. DNA of the CDR3: TGTGCCTGGAGTCCTGGGCCCCTTGTTGAGCAGTACTTC. Combining the CDR3 with reference TRBV30 and TRBJ2-7 gives the whole variable domain SQTIHQWPATLVQPVGSPLSLECTVEGTSNPNLYWYRQAAGRGLQLLFYSVGIGQISSEVPQNLSASRPQDRQFILSSKKLLLSDSGFYLCAWSPGPLVEQYFGPGTRLTVT.

The V and J genes are TRBV13 and TRBJ2-7, with 11 nucleotides matching TRBD2. The V gene's germline CDR1 is PRHDT and CDR2 FYEKMQ (reference sequence). The CDR3 sequence is 16 residues long. V was pared by 5 bases and J by 4 bases, with 10 bases of the junction left unmatched. This CDR3 is CASSPGGSGRAYEQYF. The DNA for the CDR3 is TGTGCCAGCAGCCCCGGAGGTAGCGGGAGGGCATACGAGCAGTACTTC. Drawing the rest from reference TRBV13 and TRBJ2-7, the complete variable domain is AAGVIQSPRHLIKEKRETATLKCYPIPRHDTVYWYQQGPGQDPQFLISFYEKMQSDKGSIPDRFSAQQFSDYHSELNMSSLELGDSALYFCASSPGGSGRAYEQYFGPGTRLTVT.

The gene calls are TRBV5-1 and TRBJ1-2; the D gene is possibly TRBD1 (5 bases). Germline V lookup: CDR1 SGHRS, CDR2 YFSETQ. This CDR3 has 13 residues. The V end was cut by 5 bases, the J end by 1 base, with 9 bases between. Here the CDR3 reads CASRTDSNYGYTF. The CDR3 DNA reads as TGCGCCAGCAGAACCGACAGTAACTATGGCTACACCTTC.

The gene calls are TRBV28 and TRBJ2-1; D call uncertain. This CDR3 has 13 amino acids. Trimming shortened V by 8 bases and J by 5 bases, and 13 bases separated the two germline ends. The germline gives CDR1 MDHEN, CDR2 SYDVKM. CDR3 in amino acids: CASVRASNNEQFF. DNA of the CDR3: TGTGCCAGCGTACGGGCGTCCAACAATGAGCAGTTCTTC. Full variable domain (rest looked up from reference TRBV28 and TRBJ2-1): DVKVTQSSRYLVKRTGEKVFLECVQDMDHENMFWYRQDPGLGLRLIYFSYDVKMKEKGDIPEGYSVSREKKERFSLILESASTNQTSMYLCASVRASNNEQFFGPGTRLTVL.

J is TRBJ2-1 and V is TRBV19, with D uncertain. The CDR3 is 17 amino acids. Germline V lookup: CDR1 LNHDA, CDR2 SQIVND (reference sequence). The V gene lost 5 bases and the J gene lost 4 bases, with 21 bases spanning the gap. The CDR3 reads CASSSLPGHTLYNEQFF. The CDR3, as DNA: TGTGCCAGTAGTTCGCTACCTGGGCACACCTTATACAATGAGCAGTTCTTC.

With regard to this clone: This same CDR3 is encoded by further DNA sequences in the sample. The genes are TRBV19 and TRBJ1-1; unclear D gene. This CDR3 contains 13 residues. Germline V gene sequence: CDR1 LNHDA, CDR2 SQIVND (reference sequence). V gave up 2 bases and J gave up 0 bases, with 4 bases separating them. CDR3 protein: CASSISVNTEAFF. DNA of the CDR3: TGTGCCAGTAGTATATCCGTGAACACTGAAGCTTTCTTT. Combining the CDR3 with reference TRBV19 and TRBJ1-1 gives the whole variable domain DGGITQSPKYLFRKEGQNVTLSCEQNLNHDAMYWYRQDPGQGLRLIYYSQIVNDFQKGDIAEGYSVSREKKESFPLTVTSAQKNPTAFYLCASSISVNTEAFFGQGTRLTVV.

This sequence joins TRBV4-1 and TRBJ2-1, with D unclear. The CDR3 length is 15 residues. Between the trimmed V and J ends, which lost 0 bases and 1 base, there was a span of 7 bases. Germline V gene lookup returns CDR1 MGHRA and CDR2 YSYEKL. CDR3 sequence reads: CASSQEESSYNEQFF. CDR3 DNA: TGCGCCAGCAGCCAAGAGGAATCTTCCTACAATGAGCAGTTCTTC.